This passage covers 21 T cell receptor beta chains from one sample sequenced in a study of T cell repertoires in cytomegalovirus infection (dated by TCRdb to about 2019). These receptors lack a known antigen. According to the study, the label for this sample's treatment or condition signals: in vitro stimulation with specific CMV peptide epitopes to enrich CMV-specific T cells. TCRdb records Illumina HiSeq 1500 as the sequencer. TCRdb passed the public sequencing reads through fastp at Q25 and MiXCR, retaining productive beta sequences. Identical CDR3 proteins give one entry, which carries the most common genes and DNA. This sample gives about 890,000 distinct CDR3 sequences in total; around 31% of them show up just once. The top ten clones comprise over 13% of the sample. The sequencing used cultured CD8+ T cells from PBMCs, collected from culture after CMV antigen stimulation. All receptors come from a human donor in good health (CMV status not recorded). Some clones in this sample may be carry-over from other donors' samples.

This clonotype was observed a handful of times. The chain combines TRBV4-3 with TRBJ1-3; D call uncertain. Germline CDR1 reads LGHNA; CDR2 reads YSLEER. The CDR3 spans 13 residues. The ends were cut back, 3 bases at V and 4 bases at J, with 7 bases in the middle. CDR3 DNA sequence: TGCGCCAGCAGCCAGGAGTGGGGAAACACCATATATTTT. Translating it yields CASSQEWGNTIYF.

V usage is TRBV27 and J usage is TRBJ1-1; TRBD1 agrees at 8 bases. V was pared by 7 bases and J by 7 bases, with 8 bases of the junction left unmatched. This CDR3 spans 13 amino acids. Germline V gene data show CDR1 as MNHEY and CDR2 as SMNVEV (reference sequence). For the CDR3, the DNA is TGTGCCAGCACCGACAGGGGAGGGGATGAAGCTTTCTTT. Encoded protein: CASTDRGGDEAFF.

The sample holds many counts of this clonotype. The chain employs TRBV7-9 and TRBJ2-3, with unresolved D. The CDR3 length is 12 residues. CDR1 and CDR2 (germline): SEHNR, FQNEAQ (reference sequence). Trimming took 5 bases from V and 6 from J, leaving 9 bases between them. The CDR3 loop is CASSAQSDTQYF. DNA for the CDR3: TGTGCCAGCAGCGCTCAATCGGATACGCAGTATTTT.

This clonotype was observed many times. The CDR3 protein is CASSLAAGAGYEQYV. The CDR3 DNA is TGTGCCAGCAGCTTAGCAGCGGGGGCCGGCTACGAGCAGTACGTC. This chain connects TRBV7-2 to TRBJ2-7, with 8 nucleotides matching TRBD2. Germline CDR1 is SGHTA and CDR2 is FQGNSA. V shed 0 bases and J 3 bases; nucleotides not matched to a gene: 4. The CDR3 runs 15 residues.

The sample holds one count of this clonotype. An end of the junction differs from the germline gene, which may be a read error. This chain uses TRBV7-6 with TRBJ2-1; D is ambiguous. CDR1 is SGHVS, CDR2 FNYEAQ, per germline. The CDR3 runs to 11 residues. In DNA, the CDR3 is TGTACCAGCAGCCCTGGCGGCGAGCAGTTCTTC. This codes for CTSSPGGEQFF.

The rearrangement joins TRBV7-4 to TRBJ2-1; 9 nucleotides match TRBD2. V shed 1 base, J shed 3 bases, and the junction held 7 bases outside the gene matches. This CDR3 is 17 amino acids long. The germline V gene has CDR1 SGHVT and CDR2 SQSDAQ. The CDR3 reads CASSLEAGGLIYNEQFF. CDR3 DNA sequence: TGTGCCAGCAGCTTAGAGGCGGGGGGGCTAATCTACAATGAGCAGTTCTTC.

This clonotype was detected ten times or more. This rearrangement joins TRBV7-9 to TRBJ1-2; 7 bases are a match to TRBD1. V lost 11 bases to trimming and J lost 2 bases; unmatched junction nucleotides: 11. Germline V gives CDR1 SEHNR, CDR2 FQNEAQ (reference sequence). The CDR3 length is 14 residues. CDR3 DNA sequence: TGTGCCGAGGAGGCCACAGGGGTAAACTATGGCTACACCTTC. Translation gives CAEEATGVNYGYTF.

This clonotype was seen just once. V and J are TRBV6-1 and TRBJ2-7, with D tentatively TRBD1 or TRBD2 (5 bases each). The CDR3 covers 17 residues. Deletions cut 1 base from V and 0 bases from J, with 16 bases between. CDR1 is MNHNS, CDR2 SASEGT, per germline. The CDR3 DNA reads TGTGCCAGCAGTGAAGGGTTATGGGACCGGAGCTCCTACGAGCAGTACGTC. It yields the protein CASSEGLWDRSSYEQYV.

Of note for this clonotype: Germline and junction disagree at one end, which may indicate a read error. The chain employs TRBV5-3 and TRBJ2-4; D might be TRBD1 or TRBD2, each matching 5 bases. TRBV5-3 falls under the ORF class, with uncertain function. The length of the CDR3 is 15 residues. In nucleotides, the CDR3 is TGTGCCAGCAGCTCGGGACCTCCGGGGATGAACATTCAGTACTTC. Amino acids: CASSSGPPGMNIQYF.

On this clonotype itself: A much bigger clone sits one base away, suggesting this may be a read error. This chain links TRBV12-3 or TRBV12-4 with TRBJ2-1, with D possibly being TRBD2 (5 bases). CDR3 length: 13 amino acids. The CDR3 loop is CASSYGLTNEQIF. CDR3 in DNA: TGTGCCAGCAGTTACGGACTGACAAATGAGCAGATCTTC.

This clonotype was found many times. V and J are TRBV7-2 and TRBJ2-1; 7 bases align to TRBD2. CDR1 is SGHTA, CDR2 FQGNSA, per germline. The CDR3 runs to 16 residues. Trimming cost V 1 base and J 2 bases; bases outside gene matches: 5. CDR3 in amino acids: CASSLGRGDPYNEQFF. The CDR3 DNA reads TGTGCCAGCAGCTTAGGACGGGGGGATCCCTACAATGAGCAGTTCTTC.

This clonotype was counted ten times or more. J is TRBJ1-5 and V is TRBV27, with D maybe TRBD1 (5 bases). V dropped 3 bases and J dropped 1 base, with 7 bases sitting between them. CDR3 size: 14 residues. The germline V gene has CDR1 MNHEY and CDR2 SMNVEV (reference sequence). CDR3 bases: TGTGCCAGCAGTTTCGGGGGGAGCAATCAGCCCCAGCATTTT. Translating gives CASSFGGSNQPQHF.

This clonotype was counted only a few times. The rearrangement uses TRBV7-9 and TRBJ2-2; 14 nucleotides align to TRBD2. Germline CDR1 is SEHNR and CDR2 is FQNEAQ (reference sequence). V trimming: 6 bases; J trimming: 1 base; junction bases outside the gene matches: 7. The CDR3 spans 18 residues. Here the CDR3 reads CASRPGTSGGRNTGELFF. CDR3 DNA: TGTGCCAGCAGACCTGGGACTAGCGGGGGACGGAACACCGGGGAGCTGTTTTTT.

V gene TRBV10-3 combines with J gene TRBJ2-2; possibly TRBD2 for D (6 bases). With 7 bases removed from V and 6 bases from J, the gap between germline ends came to 15 bases. CDR3 length equals 14 residues. In germline, CDR1 is ENHRY, CDR2 SYGVKD. This CDR3 reads CAINGGDLAGELFF. The DNA of the CDR3 is TGTGCCATCAACGGCGGGGATCTCGCCGGGGAGCTGTTTTTT.

In its sample, this clonotype was seen a few times. This chain joins TRBV10-3 and TRBJ1-1; D perhaps matches TRBD1 (6 bases). The CDR3 is 14 residues long. Trimming took 7 bases from V and 2 from J, leaving 14 bases between them. Germline lookup yields CDR1 ENHRY and CDR2 SYGVKD. In nucleotides, the CDR3 is TGTGCCATCACGGAGGCAGGGACAAACACTGAAGCTTTCTTT. Translating gives CAITEAGTNTEAFF.

As concerns this clonotype: The CDR3 does not close with the conserved phenylalanine or tryptophan, likely indicating a read error. The chain couples TRBV5-6 to TRBJ1-6, with D tentatively TRBD1 (6 bases). CDR1 is SGHDT and CDR2 is YYEEEE in the germline V gene. Trimming removed 0 bases from V and 3 bases from J, with 13 bases in between. CDR3 length: 17 residues. The CDR3 spells CASSLATGLDYNSPLHI. CDR3 coding DNA: TGTGCCAGCAGCTTGGCCACAGGGCTTGACTATAATTCACCCCTCCACATT.

This clonotype has a handful of counts. V is TRBV7-9 and J is TRBJ1-1; perhaps TRBD1 as D (6 bases). The CDR3 contains 12 residues. Germline values: CDR1 SEHNR, CDR2 FQNEAQ (reference sequence). V lost 1 base and J lost 10, with 10 bases in between. The CDR3 sequence: CASSLGDTGAFF. CDR3 in DNA: TGTGCCAGCAGCTTAGGGGACACCGGAGCTTTCTTT.

CDR3 sequence: CASSLVLTSGGYNEQFF. CDR3 sequence (DNA): TGTGCCAGCAGCTTAGTCCTGACTAGCGGGGGATACAATGAGCAGTTCTTC. The V and J genes are TRBV7-8 and TRBJ2-1; 12 bases match TRBD2. The CDR3 runs 17 residues. CDR1 and CDR2 from the germline V gene are SGHVS and FQNEAQ. V gave up 1 base and J gave up 4 bases; unmatched junction bases: 5.

The V and J genes are TRBV2 and TRBJ1-2; D not certain. Germline V gene lookup returns CDR1 SNHLY and CDR2 FYNNEI. The CDR3 extends over 8 amino acids. Trimming pared 3 bases from V and 12 bases from J, leaving 2 bases between. Here the CDR3 reads CASSDNTF. CDR3 in DNA: TGTGCCAGCAGTGATAACACCTTC.

For this clonotype: Since a much larger clone is just one base distant, this may be a read error. This chain joins TRBV7-2 and TRBJ1-1; 7 positions match TRBD1. The CDR3 is 13 amino acids. Looked up from germline, CDR1 is SGHTA and CDR2 is FQGNSA. The CDR3 loop is CASSTETGPESHF. The CDR3 coding sequence is TGTGCCAGCAGCACAGAGACAGGGCCTGAATCTCATTTT. Based on the CDR3 plus reference TRBV7-2 and TRBJ1-1, the full variable domain is GAGVSQSPSNKVTEKGKDVELRCDPISGHTALYWYRQSLGQGLEFLIYFQGNSAPDKSGLPSDRFSAERTGGSVSTLTIQRTQQEDSAVYLCASSTETGPESHFGQGTRLTVV.

The chain recombines TRBV29-1 with TRBJ2-7; TRBD1 matches 7 bases. Trimming removed 0 bases from V and 6 bases from J; junction bases left unmatched: 11. The CDR3 length is 15 residues. Germline-derived CDR1 and CDR2 are SQVTM and ANQGSEA. CDR3 loop: CSVEDRDRSRSEQYV. The CDR3 DNA is TGCAGCGTTGAAGATCGGGACAGATCTCGGTCCGAGCAGTACGTC.